The source of this TCR beta chain is a study of T cell responses to AZD1222 COVID-19 vaccine. CDR1 is KGHSH, CDR2 LQKENI, per germline. Trimming took 3 bases from V and 1 from J, leaving 12 bases between them. The CDR3 is 15 residues long. TCRdb keeps only in-frame clones here, not all; method: immunoSEQ multiplex PCR. Seen here are tens of thousands of clones, 87% observed once, and the top ten hold 1% to 1.5%. The origin of this receptor is an adult who received the AZD1222 COVID-19 vaccine. The input for sequencing was peripheral blood, taken 28 days after the second AZD1222 dose. The V gene is TRBV18, the J gene TRBJ1-1; D not certain. In nucleotides, the CDR3 is TGTGCCAGCTCACCCAGACCGAGGGAGAACACTGAAGCTTTCTTT. Encoded protein: CASSPRPRENTEAFF.